This entry lists 20 T cell receptor beta chains sequenced from one sample in a study of blood T cells in healthy people across ages. Then a second PCR, running about 6 to 11 cycles, was carried out with a sample-barcoded 5' primer and a J-beta primer mix. Each CDR3 protein gets one entry after TCRdb re-called the 5' RACE reads with MiXCR. The profile shows some 900,000 distinct CDR3 sequences, roughly 43% of them singletons. The source material was blood. All receptors come from a man aged 25-40 years in good health.

This clonotype has a handful of counts. J is TRBJ2-1 and V is TRBV3-1, with 9 nucleotides matching TRBD2. Trimming took 4 bases from V and 4 from J; bases not matched to a gene: 8. Germline values: CDR1 LGHDT, CDR2 YNNKEL (reference sequence). The CDR3 has 16 residues. The CDR3 loop reads CASSRRGGGVYNEQFF. The CDR3 DNA reads as TGTGCCAGCAGCCGGCGGGGCGGGGGGGTTTACAATGAGCAGTTCTTC.

The J gene is TRBJ1-1, the V gene TRBV9; D not certain. V lost 3 bases to trimming and J lost 7 bases, with 10 bases between them. CDR3 size: 12 residues. Germline assignment: CDR1 SGDLS and CDR2 YYNGEE. The chain's CDR3 is CASSDTGSEAFF. As DNA, the CDR3 is TGTGCCAGCAGCGATACGGGCAGTGAAGCTTTCTTT.

Details on this clonotype: The junction and the germline gene differ at one end; a read error may be behind it. The genes are TRBV6-1 and TRBJ1-1; TRBD1 agrees at 7 bases. The germline CDR1 and CDR2 sequences are MNHNS and SASEGT. This CDR3 spans 15 amino acids. CDR3 loop: CASSEGTAMNTEAFF. CDR3 nucleotide sequence: TGCGCCAGCAGTGAAGGGACAGCGATGAACACTGAAGCTTTCTTT.

This clonotype has a handful of counts. The V gene is TRBV6-5, the J gene TRBJ2-4, with 7 bases identical to TRBD1. This CDR3 comprises 17 residues. J lost 1 base, V lost 0 bases, and 6 bases had no gene match. Looked up from germline, CDR1 is MNHEY and CDR2 is SVGAGI. Written as DNA, the CDR3 is TGTGCCAGCAGTTACTCGACCCAGGGGGTGGCCAAAAACATTCAGTACTTC. As protein: CASSYSTQGVAKNIQYF.

This clonotype was picked up a small number of times. The CDR3 coding sequence is TGTGCCAGCAGTGACGATAGCACAGATACGCAGTATTTT. Amino acid sequence: CASSDDSTDTQYF. The rearrangement joins TRBV6-4 to TRBJ2-3; D remains unclear. The CDR3 sequence is 13 residues long. The V gene's germline CDR1 is MRHNA and CDR2 SNTAGT. V dropped 2 bases and J dropped 0 bases, with 3 bases sitting between them.

This clonotype has more than one count but fewer than ten. The genes are TRBV12-3 or TRBV12-4 and TRBJ2-5, with TRBD2 identical over 7 bases. The CDR3 has 15 residues. After removal of 2 bases from V and 5 bases from J, the junction contained 8 bases not matched to a gene. The CDR3 nucleotides are TGTGCCAGCAGTTTACCGGGGGGACCGTCGGAGACCCAGTACTTC. Translated: CASSLPGGPSETQYF.

J is TRBJ1-2 and V is TRBV6-5; 7 nucleotides line up with TRBD1. This CDR3 spans 14 amino acids. Germline V CDR1 and CDR2: MNHEY, SVGAGI. Losses at the gene ends were 6 bases for V and 2 bases for J; bases not matched to a gene: 6. CDR3 amino acids: CASSYRTGNYGYTF. CDR3 in DNA: TGTGCCAGCAGCTACAGGACAGGCAACTATGGCTACACCTTC.

In its sample, this clonotype was seen once. The gene calls are TRBV7-9 and TRBJ2-5; 9 bases agree with TRBD1. The CDR3 consists of 14 residues. With 11 bases clipped from V and 5 bases from J, the junction kept 12 bases outside the gene matches. The germline CDR1 and CDR2 sequences are SEHNR and FQNEAQ (reference sequence). The CDR3 spells CAGQGREGWETQYF. For the CDR3, the DNA is TGTGCCGGACAGGGGCGCGAAGGTTGGGAGACCCAGTACTTC.

The sample holds a few counts of this clonotype. The chain has TRBV12-3 or TRBV12-4 and TRBJ2-1; 9 nucleotides match TRBD1. There are 19 residues in the CDR3. J gave up 1 base and V 1 base, and 11 bases lay outside the gene matches. The CDR3 reads CASSLEQGAIIGSYNEQFF. Here the CDR3 DNA reads TGTGCCAGCAGTTTAGAACAGGGGGCAATAATTGGGTCCTACAATGAGCAGTTCTTC.

In this sample, this clonotype turned up a few times. This chain links TRBV6-5 with TRBJ1-5; 7 bases map to TRBD1. The CDR3 runs 14 residues. The germline V gene encodes CDR1 MNHEY and CDR2 SVGAGI. V lost 6 bases to trimming and J lost 7 bases; unmatched junction nucleotides: 9. The CDR3, as DNA: TGTGCCAGCAGCCCGACAGGGCCGGGGCAGCCCCAGCATTTT. Translated: CASSPTGPGQPQHF.

The chain joins TRBV10-3 to TRBJ2-3, with 9 bases aligning to TRBD2. After removal of 0 bases from V and 1 base from J, the junction contained 5 bases not matched to a gene. In germline, CDR1 is ENHRY, CDR2 SYGVKD. The CDR3 loop spans 17 amino acids. As DNA, the CDR3 is TGTGCCATCAGTGAGTCCCCGGGACTAGCCGGCACAGATACGCAGTATTTT. It encodes CAISESPGLAGTDTQYF.

This clonotype was seen repeatedly, ten times or more. The chain carries TRBV7-9 and TRBJ2-5; D could derive from TRBD1 or TRBD2 (5 bases each). The end of the DNA is better explained by TRBJ2-7, so the J call may be wrong. The CDR3 length is 15 residues. Per the germline V gene, CDR1 is SEHNR and CDR2 is FQNEAQ (reference sequence). The CDR3 sequence is CASGKPWDRPYEQYF. The CDR3 DNA reads as TGTGCCAGCGGTAAACCGTGGGACCGACCCTACGAGCAGTACTTC.

The chain employs TRBV28 and TRBJ2-5, with D perhaps TRBD1 or TRBD2 (5 bases each). The tail of the sequence fits TRBJ2-7 better, so the J call may be wrong. Germline CDR1 reads MDHEN; CDR2 reads SYDVKM. This CDR3 spans 13 amino acids. CDR3 coding DNA: TGTGCCAGCAGTTCAGGGAGTGGGGACGAGCAGTACTTC. It is translated as CASSSGSGDEQYF.

Notes on this clonotype: The DNA is omitted, as the CDR3 cannot be located on it reliably, and the CDR3 follows TCRdb's listing. V usage is TRBV20-1 and J usage is TRBJ2-4; the table's TRBD1 call for D was not verified on the DNA. The CDR3 sequence runs 20 residues, both termini included. CDR1 DFQATT and CDR2 SNEGSKA come from the germline V gene (reference sequence). CDR3 sequence reads: CSARSYLPSGRDSRGYEQYF.

Turning to this clonotype: A read error is possible here, since a much larger clone lies one base away. The V and J genes are TRBV13 and TRBJ2-5; no reliable D call. The J call is doubtful: the DNA matches TRBJ2-7 better. Germline V gives CDR1 PRHDT, CDR2 FYEKMQ (reference sequence). The CDR3 is 12 amino acids. CDR3 coding DNA: TGTGCCAGCAGCTTAGCCACCACCGAGCAGTACTTC. This gives the protein CASSLATTEQYF.

This clonotype was counted only a few times. DNA for the CDR3: TGCAGTGCTAGAAGCGTGCTAGCGGCTAAAAACATTCAGTACTTC. This translates into CSARSVLAAKNIQYF. The gene calls are TRBV20-1 and TRBJ2-4; TRBD2 agrees at 7 bases. The CDR3 spans 15 residues. Germline CDR1 and CDR2: DFQATT and SNEGSKA (reference sequence). With 2 bases clipped from V and 4 bases from J, the junction kept 8 bases outside the gene matches.

The chain recombines TRBV4-3 with TRBJ1-1; a possible D gene is TRBD1 (6 bases). V lost 0 bases to trimming and J lost 11 bases, with 19 bases between them. This CDR3 is built from 15 residues. Per germline, CDR1 LGHNA and CDR2 YSLEER. The CDR3 spells CASSQEWGAPVWAFF. DNA of the CDR3: TGCGCCAGCAGCCAAGAATGGGGGGCGCCCGTTTGGGCTTTCTTT.

The rearrangement links TRBV7-9 to TRBJ2-5; 10 nucleotides match TRBD1. This CDR3 spans 15 amino acids. Germline V gene lookup returns CDR1 SEHNR and CDR2 FQNEAQ (reference sequence). Losses at the gene ends were 2 bases for V and 2 bases for J; bases not matched to a gene: 2. CDR3 loop: CASSLPDRGQETQYF. The CDR3 DNA sequence: TGTGCCAGCAGCTTACCGGACAGGGGGCAAGAGACCCAGTACTTC. Full variable domain (missing parts from reference TRBV7-9 and TRBJ2-5): DTGVSQNPRHKITKRGQNVTFRCDPISEHNRLYWYRQTLGQGPEFLTYFQNEAQLEKSRLLSDRFSAERPKGSFSTLEIQRTEQGDSAMYLCASSLPDRGQETQYFGPGTRLLVL.

This clonotype has only a few counts. This chain links TRBV10-3 with TRBJ1-1, with unresolved D. CDR1 and CDR2 (germline): ENHRY, SYGVKD. V was clipped by 0 bases and J by 6 bases, with 11 bases between them. CDR3 length: 14 amino acids. The CDR3 protein is CAISESERISEAFF. The CDR3 region has the DNA TGTGCCATCAGTGAGTCGGAACGGATCTCTGAAGCTTTCTTT.

This clonotype has a handful of counts. CDR3: CASSHPGGLQETQYF. CDR3 nucleotide sequence: TGTGCCAGCAGCCATCCGGGCGGCCTCCAAGAGACCCAGTACTTC. The chain employs TRBV4-2 and TRBJ2-5; D unresolved. V lost 3 bases and J 1 base, leaving 12 bases between the germline ends. The CDR3 totals 15 residues. Germline CDR1 and CDR2: LGHNA and YNFKEQ.